This record covers a single T cell receptor (beta chain). CDR1 is SGHRS and CDR2 is YFSETQ in the germline V gene. This CDR3 region has 14 residues. With 5 bases clipped from V and 5 bases from J, the junction kept 3 bases outside the gene matches. Participants had their cohort set by participant-reported clinical history. Symptom resolution, clearance, or two negative PCRs marked the recovered donors of Cohort 3. Study processing details: Estimated nucleated cell counts came from reference gene primer amplification. Clones were sequenced by immunoSEQ multiplex PCR, and TCRdb holds only the in-frame ones, with some missing. That table furnishes V, J and clone size, whereas the DNA furnished D and trimming. This table holds a few hundred thousand clones, around 90% found once. This sample was taken from a study of blood T cell repertoires in COVID-19. Overall study: The analysed material was cDNA or gDNA that came from T cells, B-cell-depleted T cells, or PBMCs.

The origin of this receptor is a woman aged 25-40 years who had recovered from COVID-19. Input material: PBMCs or T cells enriched from blood (not recorded which). The chain combines TRBV5-1 with TRBJ2-1; 11 nucleotides agree with TRBD1. The CDR3 DNA reads TGCGCCAGCAGAGGACAGGGGGCCGACAATGAGCAGTTCTTC. Translating gives CASRGQGADNEQFF.